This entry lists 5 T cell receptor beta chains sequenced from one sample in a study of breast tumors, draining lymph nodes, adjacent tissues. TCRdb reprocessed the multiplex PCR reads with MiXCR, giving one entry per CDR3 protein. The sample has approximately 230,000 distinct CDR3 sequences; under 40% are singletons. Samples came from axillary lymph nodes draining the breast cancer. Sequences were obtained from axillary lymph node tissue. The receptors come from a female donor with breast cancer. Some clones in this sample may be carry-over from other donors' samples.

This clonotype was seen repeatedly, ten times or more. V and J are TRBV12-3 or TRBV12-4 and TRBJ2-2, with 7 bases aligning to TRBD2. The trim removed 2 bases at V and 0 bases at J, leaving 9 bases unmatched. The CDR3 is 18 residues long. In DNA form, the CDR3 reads TGTGCCAGCAGTTTAATGGGGGGAGGGCCATCGAACACCGGGGAGCTGTTTTTT. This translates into CASSLMGGGPSNTGELFF.

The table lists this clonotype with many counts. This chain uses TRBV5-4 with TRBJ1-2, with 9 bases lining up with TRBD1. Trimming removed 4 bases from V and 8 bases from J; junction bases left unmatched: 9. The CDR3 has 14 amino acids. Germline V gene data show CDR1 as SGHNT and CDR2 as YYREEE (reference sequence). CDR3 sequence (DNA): TGTGCCAGCAGCCAAGGACAGGGGAATATGGGCTACACCTTC. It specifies CASSQGQGNMGYTF.

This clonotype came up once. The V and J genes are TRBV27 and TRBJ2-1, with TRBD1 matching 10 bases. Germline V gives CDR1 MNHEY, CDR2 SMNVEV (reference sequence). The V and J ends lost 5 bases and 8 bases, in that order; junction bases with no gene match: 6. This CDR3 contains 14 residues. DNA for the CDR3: TGTGCCAGCAGTGGGGACAGGGGATGGGATGAGCAGTTCTTC. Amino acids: CASSGDRGWDEQFF.

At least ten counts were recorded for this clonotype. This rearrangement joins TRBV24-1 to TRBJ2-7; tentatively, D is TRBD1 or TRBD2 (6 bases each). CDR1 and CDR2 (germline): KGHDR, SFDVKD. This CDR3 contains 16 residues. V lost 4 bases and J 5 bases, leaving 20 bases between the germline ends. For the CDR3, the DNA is TGTGCCACCAGTGACCGTACAGGGACCGGGAGACACGAGCAGTACTTC. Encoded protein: CATSDRTGTGRHEQYF.

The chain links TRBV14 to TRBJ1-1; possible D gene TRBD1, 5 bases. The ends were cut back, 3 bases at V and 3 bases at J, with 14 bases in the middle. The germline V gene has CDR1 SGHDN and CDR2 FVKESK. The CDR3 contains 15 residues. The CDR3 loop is CASSQDPQGYTEAFF. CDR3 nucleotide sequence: TGTGCCAGCAGCCAGGACCCTCAGGGCTACACTGAAGCTTTCTTT.